The sequence of this TCR beta chain was determined in a study of early T cells in non-severe SARS-CoV-2 infection. The CDR3 is made up of 16 amino acids. After removal of 4 bases from V and 3 bases from J, the junction contained 5 bases not matched to a gene. The germline gives CDR1 SEHNR, CDR2 FQNEAQ (reference sequence). This clonotype was observed at least ten times. TCRdb reprocessed the 5' RACE reads via MiXCR and lists one record per CDR3 protein. The table records about 49,000 distinct CDR3 sequences, about 4.2% of them present only once. The chain employs TRBV7-9 and TRBJ2-3; the match to TRBD2 covers 12 bases. This receptor was taken from an adult who was a healthcare worker with PCR-confirmed SARS-CoV-2 infection or an uninfected control (not recorded which). Sequenced input: whole blood. CDR3 sequence reads: CASSSLAGGPTDTQYF. CDR3 in DNA: TGTGCCAGCAGCTCCCTAGCGGGGGGGCCAACAGATACGCAGTATTTT.